This TCR beta chain was observed in a study of shared clonotypes between healthy human individuals. Losses at the gene ends were 5 bases for V and 1 base for J; bases not matched to a gene: 3. The CDR3 contains 16 residues. The V gene's germline CDR1 is SGHVS and CDR2 FNYEAQ. TCRdb keeps only in-frame clones here, not all; method: immunoSEQ multiplex PCR. The table has about 1 million clones, about 75% seen once. The sequence was obtained from a man aged 18 to 29 in good health. The chain is built from TRBV7-6 and TRBJ2-2, with 11 positions matching TRBD2. Material: memory CD4+ T cells sorted from blood. Regarding subset: CD45RA-negative fraction. The CDR3 loop is CASSQTSGMNTGELFF. CDR3 nucleotide sequence: TGTGCCAGCAGCCAGACTAGCGGGATGAACACCGGGGAGCTGTTTTTT.